The text below deals with one T cell receptor beta chain. The junction had 9 bases not matched to a gene; V was cut back by 7 bases and J by 0 bases. The CDR3 totals 18 residues. Germline values: CDR1 SNHLY, CDR2 FYNNEI. These data belong to a study of cytotoxic CD8 clonotypes in ibrutinib-treated CLL. Across the whole study: The study included roughly 10 relapsed/refractory and under 16 treatment-naive patients; under 18 had IGHV unmutated disease.

Produced via immunoSEQ multiplex PCR; TCRdb's table is partial and in-frame only. The sample has more than 110,000 clones; around 84% are singletons. The specimen was PBMCs, collected after 36 months of ibrutinib treatment. The TCR comes from a human donor with chronic lymphocytic leukemia. This sequence joins TRBV2 and TRBJ2-1; TRBD2 matches at 13 bases. For the CDR3, the DNA is TGTGCCAGCAATACCGGGACTAGCGGGATTAGCTCCTACAATGAGCAGTTCTTC. Translated: CASNTGTSGISSYNEQFF.